The TCR beta chain under discussion was sequenced for a study of blood T cell repertoires in COVID-19. Per the study methods: Using reference gene primer amplification, nucleated cell counts were estimated. Method: immunoSEQ multiplex PCR; TCRdb's copy keeps in-frame clones and lacks some. That table supplies the V and J calls and clone size; D and trimming were determined from the DNA. Among tens of thousands of clones listed, roughly 80% were seen once. V was clipped by 2 bases and J by 1 base; unmatched bases: 3. The V gene's germline CDR1 is SGHRS and CDR2 YFSETQ. The CDR3 runs to 15 residues. This rearrangement joins TRBV5-1 to TRBJ2-1, with 7 nucleotides matching TRBD2. The sequence was obtained from a man in his 60s with COVID-19, enrolled during active disease. Sequencing was performed on peripheral blood. The CDR3 is CASSFSGKSYNEQFF. Written as DNA, the CDR3 is TGCGCCAGCAGCTTCAGCGGGAAGTCCTACAATGAGCAGTTCTTC.